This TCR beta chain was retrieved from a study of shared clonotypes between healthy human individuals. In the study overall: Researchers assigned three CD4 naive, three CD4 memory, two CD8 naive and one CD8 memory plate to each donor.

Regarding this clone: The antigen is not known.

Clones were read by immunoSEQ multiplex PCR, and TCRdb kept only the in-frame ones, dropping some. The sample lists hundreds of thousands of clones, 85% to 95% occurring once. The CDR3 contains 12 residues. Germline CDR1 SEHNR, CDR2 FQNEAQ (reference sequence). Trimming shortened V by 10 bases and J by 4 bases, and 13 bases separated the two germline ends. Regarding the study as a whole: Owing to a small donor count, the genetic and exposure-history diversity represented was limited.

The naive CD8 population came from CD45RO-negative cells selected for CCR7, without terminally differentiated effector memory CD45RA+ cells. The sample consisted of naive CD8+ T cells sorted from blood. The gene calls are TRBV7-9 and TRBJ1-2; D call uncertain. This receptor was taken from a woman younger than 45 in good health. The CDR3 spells CATIQSGYGYTF. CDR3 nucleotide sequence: TGTGCCACCATACAAAGCGGCTATGGCTACACCTTC. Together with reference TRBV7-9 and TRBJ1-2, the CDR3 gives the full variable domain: DTGVSQNPRHKITKRGQNVTFRCDPISEHNRLYWYRQTLGQGPEFLTYFQNEAQLEKSRLLSDRFSAERPKGSFSTLEIQRTEQGDSAMYLCATIQSGYGYTFGSGTRLTVV.